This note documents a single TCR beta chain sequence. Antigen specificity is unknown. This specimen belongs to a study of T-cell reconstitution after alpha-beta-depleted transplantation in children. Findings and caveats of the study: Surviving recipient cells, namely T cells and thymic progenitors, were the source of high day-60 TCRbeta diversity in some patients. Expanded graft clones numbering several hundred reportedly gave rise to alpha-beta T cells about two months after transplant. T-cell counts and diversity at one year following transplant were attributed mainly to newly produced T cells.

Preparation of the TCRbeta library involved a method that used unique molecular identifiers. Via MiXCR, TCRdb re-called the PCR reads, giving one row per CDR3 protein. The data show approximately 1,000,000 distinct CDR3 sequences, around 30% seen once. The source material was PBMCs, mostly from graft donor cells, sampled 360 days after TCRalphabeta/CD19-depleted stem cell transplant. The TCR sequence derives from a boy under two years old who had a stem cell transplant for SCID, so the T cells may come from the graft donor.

CDR3 protein: CASSSQPGTGELFF. Written as DNA, the CDR3 is TGTGCCAGCAGCTCCCAGCCGGGCACCGGGGAGCTGTTTTTT. The chain combines TRBV7-3 with TRBJ2-2; D uncertain. Trimming removed 4 bases from V and 4 bases from J, with 10 bases in between. This CDR3 region has 14 residues. Germline V CDR1 and CDR2: SGHTA, FQGTGA.